Shown below are 20 T cell receptor beta chains from a single sample sequenced in a study of T cell responses to AZD1222 COVID-19 vaccine. Only in-frame clones appear in the TCRdb table, and some are missing; sequencing was by immunoSEQ multiplex PCR. The data hold about 150,000 clones, with more than 90% observed a single time. The sample consisted of peripheral blood, taken on day 0 of AZD1222 vaccination. The source is an adult in good health.

This chain joins TRBV10-3 and TRBJ2-2; 7 bases match TRBD1. CDR3 length equals 12 residues. Germline V gene sequence: CDR1 ENHRY, CDR2 SYGVKD. Unmatched junction bases numbered 4, after V lost 10 bases and J lost 5 bases. The CDR3 protein is CATRQGTGELFF. CDR3 DNA: TGTGCCACCCGACAGGGAACCGGGGAGCTGTTTTTT.

This clone was counted between two and nine times. The chain joins TRBV28 to TRBJ1-6; D remains ambiguous. In germline, CDR1 is MDHEN, CDR2 SYDVKM. V dropped 5 bases and J dropped 0 bases, with 5 bases sitting between them. The CDR3 spans 14 residues. CDR3 DNA: TGTGCCAGCAGTCAATTCTCCTATAATTCACCCCTCCACTTT. Translating gives CASSQFSYNSPLHF.

The chain has TRBV7-3 and TRBJ2-1; D remains ambiguous. The germline V gene encodes CDR1 SGHTA and CDR2 FQGTGA. Trimming left V 2 bases short and J 8 bases short, with 4 bases between. The CDR3 contains 11 residues. The CDR3 nucleotides are TGTGCCAGCAGCTTACAGGATGAGCAGTTCTTC. It is translated as CASSLQDEQFF.

In nucleotides, the CDR3 is TGTGCCAGCAGCTTAGGCGTGGCGGGACAGACAAATTCACCCCTCCACTTT. Translating gives CASSLGVAGQTNSPLHF. The J gene is TRBJ1-6, the V gene TRBV5-4; TRBD1 agrees at 7 bases. The CDR3 sequence is 17 residues long. Germline loops: CDR1 SGHNT, CDR2 YYREEE (reference sequence). With 2 bases clipped from V and 7 bases from J, the junction kept 12 bases outside the gene matches. Using reference TRBV5-4 and TRBJ1-6 for the parts outside the CDR3, the full variable domain is ETGVTQSPTHLIKTRGQQVTLRCSSQSGHNTVSWYQQALGQGPQFIFQYYREEENGRGNFPPRFSGLQFPNYSSELNVNALELDDSALYLCASSLGVAGQTNSPLHFGNGTRLTVT.

The gene calls are TRBV28 and TRBJ1-3; a weak D match, TRBD1 (6 bases). This CDR3 comprises 15 residues. V lost 5 bases and J 4 bases, leaving 15 bases between the germline ends. Germline V gives CDR1 MDHEN, CDR2 SYDVKM. The CDR3 nucleotides are TGTGCCAGCAGTAACACAGGGTCGGAGGGAAACACCATATATTTT. Translation gives CASSNTGSEGNTIYF.

The V call is TRBV12-5, the J call TRBJ2-5, with D maybe TRBD2 (5 bases). The CDR3 has 17 amino acids. Germline V gene lookup returns CDR1 LGHNT and CDR2 FRNRAP. The ends were cut back, 10 bases at V and 5 bases at J, with 29 bases in the middle. CDR3 in DNA: TGTGCTACCCCTTTTTGCGTTCCTCGGGGTGTGTGGGAGACCCAGTACTTC. Residues: CATPFCVPRGVWETQYF.

This chain links TRBV2 with TRBJ1-2, with 7 nucleotides matching TRBD1. Germline V gene lookup returns CDR1 SNHLY and CDR2 FYNNEI. Trimming cost V 6 bases and J 3 bases; bases outside gene matches: 4. CDR3 size: 13 residues. For the CDR3, the DNA is TGTGCCAGCAGGACAGGGCACGACTATGGCTACACCTTC. It specifies CASRTGHDYGYTF.

V gene TRBV19 combines with J gene TRBJ1-6; 9 bases map to TRBD1. The germline CDR1 and CDR2 sequences are LNHDA and SQIVND (reference sequence). This CDR3 has 15 amino acids. V lost 5 bases, J lost 10 bases, and 9 bases stayed unmatched. CDR3 sequence: CASSLWDRAESPLHF. The CDR3 region has the DNA TGTGCCAGTAGTTTATGGGACAGGGCGGAATCACCCCTCCACTTT.

With respect to this clone: A read error may account for a junction end that differs from germline. The chain combines TRBV7-8 with TRBJ1-1; no firm D call. The CDR3 contains 12 residues. The germline CDR1 and CDR2 sequences are SGHVS and FQNEAQ. The CDR3 here is CASSPTLSEAFF. The CDR3 bases are TGTGCCAGCAGCCCCACTCTATCTGAGGCTTTCTTT. Full variable domain (remainder filled in from reference TRBV7-8 and TRBJ1-1): GAGVSQSPRYKVAKRGQDVALRCDPISGHVSLFWYQQALGQGPEFLTYFQNEAQLDKSGLPSDRFFAERPEGSVSTLKIQRTQQEDSAVYLCASSPTLSEAFFGQGTRLTVV.

The chain is built from TRBV11-2 and TRBJ1-3; D possibly corresponds to TRBD1 (6 bases). This CDR3 has 16 amino acids. Deletions cut 0 bases from V and 2 bases from J, with 11 bases between. Germline-derived CDR1 and CDR2 are SGHAT and FQNNGV. The CDR3 here is CASSLESGGPGNTIYF. The CDR3 DNA sequence: TGTGCCAGCAGCTTAGAATCGGGGGGCCCTGGAAACACCATATATTTT.

The chain recombines TRBV20-1 with TRBJ2-5; 7 bases are shared with TRBD1. Trimming took 3 bases from V and 5 from J; bases not matched to a gene: 6. There are 13 residues in the CDR3. Germline V gene sequence: CDR1 DFQATT, CDR2 SNEGSKA (reference sequence). As DNA, the CDR3 is TGCAGTGCTAGTACCAGGGGGTTGGAGACCCAGTACTTC. Amino acids: CSASTRGLETQYF.

The V and J genes are TRBV5-4 and TRBJ1-2; no clear D. The CDR3 sequence is 15 residues long. Per the germline V gene, CDR1 is SGHNT and CDR2 is YYREEE (reference sequence). V lost 0 bases and J lost 8, with 17 bases in between. CDR3 DNA: TGTGCCAGCAGCTTGGGGCCGGATCGCCCAGAGGGCTACACCTTC. Translation: CASSLGPDRPEGYTF.

The genes are TRBV4-3 and TRBJ1-2; perhaps TRBD1 as D (6 bases). The V end lost 4 bases, the J end lost 4 bases, and 16 bases lay between the germline ends. CDR3 size: 15 residues. Germline V gene lookup returns CDR1 LGHNA and CDR2 YSLEER. The CDR3 bases are TGCGCCAGCAGCCCAGGGGTCGGGGGCACCTATGGCTACACCTTC. It is translated as CASSPGVGGTYGYTF.

The chain recombines TRBV2 with TRBJ1-2; D gene ambiguous. The germline CDR1 and CDR2 sequences are SNHLY and FYNNEI. V lost 6 bases and J 5 bases, leaving 10 bases between the germline ends. This CDR3 has 12 residues. The CDR3 DNA sequence: TGTGCCAGCAGCGCGCAGAGGTATGGCTACACCTTC. Residues: CASSAQRYGYTF.

The chain combines TRBV28 with TRBJ1-1, with a possible D match to TRBD1 (5 bases). CDR1 and CDR2 from the germline V gene are MDHEN and SYDVKM. The V and J ends lost 2 bases and 9 bases respectively, with 16 bases between them. The CDR3 has 14 residues. CDR3 in DNA: TGTGCCAGCAGTTTAGCAGGGCCTGCTGGAAAAGCTTTCTTT. It specifies CASSLAGPAGKAFF. The whole variable domain, remainder taken from reference TRBV28 and TRBJ1-1, is DVKVTQSSRYLVKRTGEKVFLECVQDMDHENMFWYRQDPGLGLRLIYFSYDVKMKEKGDIPEGYSVSREKKERFSLILESASTNQTSMYLCASSLAGPAGKAFFGQGTRLTVV.

The chain couples TRBV6-5 to TRBJ2-2; no firm D call. Trimming took 7 bases from V and 9 from J, leaving 9 bases between them. CDR1 is MNHEY and CDR2 is SVGAGI in the germline V gene. The CDR3 loop spans 11 amino acids. CDR3 sequence reads: CASTRGRELFF. CDR3 coding DNA: TGTGCCAGCACCAGAGGCAGGGAGCTGTTTTTT.

This chain joins TRBV28 and TRBJ1-4, with unresolved D. V gave up 6 bases and J gave up 8 bases, with 16 bases separating them. Germline CDR1 reads MDHEN; CDR2 reads SYDVKM. The CDR3 runs to 14 residues. This CDR3 is CASRSPHLNEKLFF. CDR3 in DNA: TGTGCCAGCAGGTCTCCCCACTTAAACGAAAAACTGTTTTTT.

Points on this clone: The same CDR3 arises from other DNA sequences in this sample as well. The J gene is TRBJ1-3, the V gene TRBV7-9; a possible D gene is TRBD1 (5 bases). V lost 5 bases to trimming and J lost 0 bases, with 8 bases between them. Germline V CDR1 and CDR2: SEHNR, FQNEAQ (reference sequence). The CDR3 has 14 amino acids. CDR3 in DNA: TGTGCCAGCAGCCCGCAGGGCTCTGGAAACACCATATATTTT. Translation gives CASSPQGSGNTIYF.

The chain combines TRBV10-3 with TRBJ2-1; D remains ambiguous. This CDR3 has 14 residues. With 3 bases removed from V and 4 bases from J, the gap between germline ends came to 10 bases. Germline V gene sequence: CDR1 ENHRY, CDR2 SYGVKD. The CDR3 DNA reads TGTGCCATCAGTGAAGGATACCGGTACAATGAGCAGTTCTTC. Translation: CAISEGYRYNEQFF.

The rearrangement links TRBV9 to TRBJ1-1; D remains ambiguous. V was pared by 6 bases and J by 5 bases, with 11 bases between. CDR1 and CDR2 from the germline V gene are SGDLS and YYNGEE. This CDR3 has 12 amino acids. For the CDR3, the DNA is TGTGCCAGCACGGGCTCGGGGACTGAAGCTTTCTTT. Its translation: CASTGSGTEAFF.